Given below is one T cell receptor beta chain in context. Antigen: not known. The data were obtained in a study of cytomegalovirus exposure and HLA in healthy donors. Points from the study as a whole: Subsequent analysis of the approximately 130 validation repertoires found a tendency for first-cohort TCR clusters to co-occur. The study labeled 150 or so TCR beta chains cytomegalovirus-associated. Both high specificity and high sensitivity reportedly marked the classifier's diagnosis of cytomegalovirus status.

CDR3 length equals 14 residues. The table came from immunoSEQ multiplex PCR; TCRdb's copy has only in-frame clones and leaves some out. The repertoire includes approximately 98,000 clones, 70% to 90% of them detected once, and around 3.1% sits in the top ten. Sequencing was carried out using PBMCs. The chain carries TRBV21-1 and TRBJ2-7; whether TRBD2, the table's D call, matches the DNA was not checked. TRBV21-1 is labeled a pseudogene. This TCR was recovered from a woman between 18 and 29 years old in good health and CMV-seronegative. As DNA, the CDR3 is TGTGCCAGCAGCCCCCGGACTCTTTGCTACGAGCAGTACTTC. Translated: CASSPRTLCYEQYF.